A single sample gave rise to the 21 T cell receptor beta chains below, sequenced in a study of sequential checkpoint blockade in melanoma. Regarding treatment: randomized to nivolumab then ipilimumab (arm A) or the reverse (arm B). Assay used: immunoSEQ multiplex PCR; TCRdb lists only in-frame clones, some missing. The sample holds about 9,100 clones, more than 20% seen once. The sample in question was tumor tissue (inferred from file names), obtained from a patient given nivolumab and ipilimumab in sequence. The source of these receptors is a human donor with melanoma.

This clone has only a few counts. The chain has TRBV9 and TRBJ2-5; maybe TRBD1 (5 bases). The CDR3 sequence is 14 residues long. V lost 2 bases and J 5 bases, leaving 13 bases between the germline ends. Germline CDR1 is SGDLS and CDR2 is YYNGEE. CDR3 in amino acids: CASSVSGQRETQYF. The CDR3, as DNA: TGTGCCAGCAGCGTGTCAGGACAAAGGGAGACCCAGTACTTC.

For this clone: Additional DNA sequences in this sample encode the identical CDR3. V is TRBV9 and J is TRBJ1-3; TRBD1 agrees at 8 bases. Trimming took 3 bases from V and 3 from J; bases not matched to a gene: 5. Germline CDR1 is SGDLS and CDR2 is YYNGEE. This CDR3 contains 15 residues. The CDR3 region has the DNA TGTGCCAGCAGCGCTGACAGGGGTAGTGGAAACACCATATATTTT. It yields the protein CASSADRGSGNTIYF.

This clone was detected once. The V gene is TRBV19, the J gene TRBJ2-7; D remains ambiguous. V dropped 4 bases and J dropped 2 bases, with 15 bases sitting between them. This CDR3 is built from 15 residues. Looked up from germline, CDR1 is LNHDA and CDR2 is SQIVND (reference sequence). The CDR3 protein is CASSTVMGKAYEQYF. The CDR3 DNA reads TGTGCCAGTAGTACCGTAATGGGGAAGGCCTACGAGCAGTACTTC. Variable domain in full (rest from reference TRBV19 and TRBJ2-7): DGGITQSPKYLFRKEGQNVTLSCEQNLNHDAMYWYRQDPGQGLRLIYYSQIVNDFQKGDIAEGYSVSREKKESFPLTVTSAQKNPTAFYLCASSTVMGKAYEQYFGPGTRLTVT.

This clone was detected many times. This chain links TRBV11-3 with TRBJ2-7; D may be TRBD1 (5 bases). CDR1 and CDR2 from the germline V gene are SGHNT and YENEEA. The CDR3 runs to 15 residues. Trimming removed 2 bases from V and 5 bases from J, with 16 bases in between. The CDR3 nucleotides read TGTGCCAGCAGCTTAATGCAGGGTTACAAAGACGAGCAGTACTTC. It encodes CASSLMQGYKDEQYF.

A few counts support this clone. The gene calls are TRBV5-1 and TRBJ2-1; 10 bases are a match to TRBD2. Germline V gene data show CDR1 as SGHRS and CDR2 as YFSETQ. The CDR3 sequence is 15 residues long. The J segment lost 7 bases and the V segment lost 2 bases, leaving 6 bases of the junction unmatched. The CDR3 sequence: CASSLMASGSNEQFF. In DNA, the CDR3 is TGCGCCAGCAGCTTAATGGCTAGCGGGAGTAATGAGCAGTTCTTC.

V gene TRBV30 combines with J gene TRBJ2-1, with D uncertain. Trimming stripped 2 bases from V and 4 bases from J, with 9 bases between. The germline gives CDR1 GTSNPN, CDR2 SVGIG (reference sequence). The CDR3 spans 13 residues. CDR3 residues: CAWSRGLYNEQFF. The CDR3 bases are TGTGCCTGGAGTCGAGGCCTTTACAATGAGCAGTTCTTC.

This clone is termed medium-sized (0.01 to 0.1%). The chain has TRBV11-3 and TRBJ2-7; 7 bases align to TRBD2. J lost 0 bases, V lost 5 bases, and 4 bases had no gene match. CDR1 is SGHNT, CDR2 YENEEA, per germline. The CDR3 runs 14 residues. The CDR3 DNA reads TGTGCCAGCAGCGGCCGGGACTACTCCTACGAGCAGTACTTC. Protein sequence: CASSGRDYSYEQYF.

This clone occurred a few times. The chain carries TRBV28 and TRBJ2-2, with D hard to call. CDR3 length: 14 amino acids. The germline V and J ends were trimmed by 1 base and 6 bases, with 9 bases remaining between them. Looked up from germline, CDR1 is MDHEN and CDR2 is SYDVKM. The chain's CDR3 is CASSLFRAAGELFF. The CDR3, as DNA: TGTGCCAGCAGTTTATTTAGGGCTGCCGGGGAGCTGTTTTTT.

The CDR3 nucleotides are TGTGCCAGCAGTTTCTCTAGCGGGCCCTACACAGATACGCAGTATTTT. It yields the protein CASSFSSGPYTDTQYF. This rearrangement joins TRBV28 to TRBJ2-3, with 8 positions matching TRBD2. The V gene's germline CDR1 is MDHEN and CDR2 SYDVKM. The CDR3 is 16 residues long. With 3 bases clipped from V and 2 bases from J, the junction kept 7 bases outside the gene matches.

The table lists this clone with a count of one. This chain uses TRBV19 with TRBJ2-1; the D call may be TRBD1 or TRBD2 (6 bases each). The V gene's germline CDR1 is LNHDA and CDR2 SQIVND (reference sequence). The V and J ends lost 5 bases and 7 bases respectively, with 9 bases between them. This CDR3 contains 12 residues. The CDR3 protein is CASSLGGNEQFF. The CDR3 DNA is TGTGCCAGTAGTCTAGGGGGGAATGAGCAGTTCTTC. The full variable domain, its missing parts supplied by reference TRBV19 and TRBJ2-1, is DGGITQSPKYLFRKEGQNVTLSCEQNLNHDAMYWYRQDPGQGLRLIYYSQIVNDFQKGDIAEGYSVSREKKESFPLTVTSAQKNPTAFYLCASSLGGNEQFFGPGTRLTVL.

This chain connects TRBV29-1 to TRBJ1-2, with D possibly matching TRBD1 (5 bases). Germline V gene data show CDR1 as SQVTM and CDR2 as ANQGSEA. CDR3 length equals 13 residues. Trimming took off 2 bases at V and 3 bases at J, with 10 bases between the two ends. DNA for the CDR3: TGCAGCGTTGAAAGGGAGGGACACTATGGCTACACCTTC. Translation gives CSVEREGHYGYTF.

This clone was detected only a few times. CDR3 residues: CASSLLAVDTQYF. The DNA of the CDR3 is TGTGCCAGCAGCTTACTAGCAGTAGATACGCAGTATTTT. The V gene is TRBV9, the J gene TRBJ2-3; D might be TRBD2 (6 bases). CDR1 SGDLS and CDR2 YYNGEE come from the germline V gene. V gave up 4 bases and J gave up 5 bases, with 11 bases separating them. The CDR3 loop spans 13 amino acids.

A few counts support this clone. The V and J genes are TRBV6-8 and TRBJ1-5, with no clear D. Trimming left V 3 bases short and J 5 bases short, with 8 bases between. This CDR3 comprises 13 residues. Germline V lookup: CDR1 MNHGY, CDR2 SAAAGT. The CDR3 reads CASSYTADQPQHF. The CDR3 DNA sequence: TGTGCCAGCAGTTATACAGCCGATCAGCCCCAGCATTTT.

This clone was detected only a few times. The gene calls are TRBV28 and TRBJ2-7, with 12 bases matching TRBD2. Germline trimming cut 5 bases from V and 6 bases from J; bases unmatched to any gene: 11. This CDR3 is 16 amino acids long. CDR1 and CDR2 (germline): MDHEN, SYDVKM. CDR3 in amino acids: CASSPHTSGRFFEQYF. In DNA, the CDR3 is TGTGCCAGCAGTCCCCACACTAGCGGGAGGTTCTTCGAGCAGTACTTC.

The rearrangement joins TRBV18 to TRBJ2-1; 8 nucleotides match TRBD1. With V trimmed by 2 bases and J by 4 bases, 7 bases remained unmatched. The V gene's germline CDR1 is KGHSH and CDR2 LQKENI. The CDR3 runs 16 residues. This CDR3 is CASSPRLTGVYNEQFF. For the CDR3, the DNA is TGTGCCAGCTCACCAAGGCTGACAGGGGTGTACAATGAGCAGTTCTTC.

This clone was counted a few times. The chain carries TRBV11-3 and TRBJ2-1; TRBD2 matches at 7 bases. This CDR3 has 17 amino acids. V shed 1 base, J shed 7 bases, and the junction held 13 bases outside the gene matches. The germline CDR1 and CDR2 sequences are SGHNT and YENEEA. CDR3 region: CASSLGVAGAPWNEQFF. CDR3 in DNA: TGTGCCAGCAGCTTAGGGGTCGCGGGAGCCCCGTGGAATGAGCAGTTCTTC. The full variable domain, rest sourced from reference TRBV11-3 and TRBJ2-1, is EAGVVQSPRYKIIEKKQPVAFWCNPISGHNTLYWYLQNLGQGPELLIRYENEEAVDDSQLPKDRFSAERLKGVDSTLKIQPAELGDSAVYLCASSLGVAGAPWNEQFFGPGTRLTVL.

Note on this clone: Mismatch with germline at one junction end may stem from a read error. The V gene is TRBV6-8, the J gene TRBJ2-7; D may be TRBD1 (6 bases). The CDR3 sequence is 14 residues long. Germline CDR1 and CDR2: MNHGY and SAAAGT. CDR3 sequence: CAISGEQGRNEQYF. CDR3 in DNA: TGTGCCATCAGTGGCGAACAGGGACGGAACGAGCAGTACTTC.

This clone was found a few times. The chain uses TRBV11-3 and TRBJ1-5; 7 bases fit TRBD1. The CDR3 covers 14 residues. Germline V gene lookup returns CDR1 SGHNT and CDR2 YENEEA. The V gene end was trimmed by 2 bases and the J gene end by 4 bases; junction bases not matched to a gene: 2. The DNA of the CDR3 is TGTGCCAGCAGCTTATCAGGGGGTAATCAGCCCCAGCATTTT. This gives the protein CASSLSGGNQPQHF.

The CDR3 here is CASSLGFGSNQPQHF. The DNA of the CDR3 is TGTGCCAGCAGTTTAGGTTTCGGTAGCAATCAGCCCCAGCATTTT. The chain couples TRBV27 to TRBJ1-5; D uncertain. Germline CDR1 MNHEY, CDR2 SMNVEV (reference sequence). This CDR3 region has 15 residues. The V end was cut by 2 bases, the J end by 0 bases, with 8 bases between.

The V call is TRBV9, the J call TRBJ2-1; 8 nucleotides align to TRBD1. In germline, CDR1 is SGDLS, CDR2 YYNGEE. V shed 4 bases and J 3 bases; nucleotides not matched to a gene: 9. The CDR3 length is 16 residues. The CDR3 region has the DNA TGTGCCAGCAGCATACATGACAGGGGACTCTACAATGAGCAGTTCTTC. It translates to CASSIHDRGLYNEQFF. The full variable domain, completed using reference TRBV9 and TRBJ2-1, is DSGVTQTPKHLITATGQRVTLRCSPRSGDLSVYWYQQSLDQGLQFLIQYYNGEERAKGNILERFSAQQFPDLHSELNLSSLELGDSALYFCASSIHDRGLYNEQFFGPGTRLTVL.

This clone appeared many times. The chain couples TRBV6-7 to TRBJ1-1; D uncertain. TRBV6-7 is identified as an open reading frame with a role that is uncertain. The CDR3 is 11 amino acids. Trimming left V 2 bases short and J 8 bases short, with 6 bases between. The CDR3 loop reads CASSYGSEAFF. Written as DNA, the CDR3 is TGTGCCAGCAGTTACGGCTCCGAAGCTTTCTTT.